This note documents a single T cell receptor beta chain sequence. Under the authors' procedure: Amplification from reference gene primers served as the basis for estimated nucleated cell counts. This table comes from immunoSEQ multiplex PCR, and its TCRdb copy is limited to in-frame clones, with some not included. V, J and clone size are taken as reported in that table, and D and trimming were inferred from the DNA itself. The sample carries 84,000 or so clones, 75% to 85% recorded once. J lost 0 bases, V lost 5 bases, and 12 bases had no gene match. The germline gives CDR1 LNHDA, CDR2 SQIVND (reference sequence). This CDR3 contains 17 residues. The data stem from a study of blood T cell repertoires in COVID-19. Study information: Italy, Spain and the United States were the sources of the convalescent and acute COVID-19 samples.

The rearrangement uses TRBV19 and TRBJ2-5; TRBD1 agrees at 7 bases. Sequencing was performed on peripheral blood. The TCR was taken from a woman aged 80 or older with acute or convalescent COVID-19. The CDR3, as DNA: TGTGCCAGTAGTTCGGGTGAGAGGGGGCCGTACCAAGAGACCCAGTACTTC. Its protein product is CASSSGERGPYQETQYF.